A single sample is the source of the 32 T cell receptor beta chains below, sequenced in a study of response to subunit inactivated influenza vaccine. TCRdb re-derived calls from the RT-PCR reads in MiXCR, one entry per CDR3 protein. The data show a few hundred thousand distinct CDR3 sequences, less than 15% seen once. This material consisted of PBMCs from blood, taken about 12 days after vaccination. These receptors came from a man over 45 who received an inactivated influenza vaccine.

This chain links TRBV5-1 with TRBJ2-5; D is ambiguous. The CDR3 totals 13 residues. Germline values: CDR1 SGHRS, CDR2 YFSETQ. Trimming left V 4 bases short and J 5 bases short, with 12 bases between. The CDR3, as DNA: TGCGCCAGCAGCACGGGCCAATGGGAGACCCAGTACTTC. This encodes CASSTGQWETQYF.

This clonotype was seen more than once but under ten times. The chain employs TRBV7-9 and TRBJ2-7; perhaps TRBD1 as D (6 bases). This CDR3 spans 16 amino acids. Germline values: CDR1 SEHNR, CDR2 FQNEAQ (reference sequence). Trimming pared 1 base from V and 0 bases from J, leaving 13 bases between. CDR3 in amino acids: CASSLVYWDNSYEQYF. The CDR3, as DNA: TGTGCCAGCAGCTTAGTTTACTGGGACAACTCCTACGAGCAGTACTTC.

This clonotype was seen many times. The chain carries TRBV4-1 and TRBJ1-5; no definite D call. The CDR3 length is 17 residues. Germline assignment: CDR1 MGHRA and CDR2 YSYEKL. Trimming removed 4 bases at V and 0 bases at J, with 16 bases between. Here the CDR3 reads CASSPARNGYSNQPQHF. As DNA, the CDR3 is TGCGCCAGCAGCCCCGCGAGGAATGGGTATAGCAATCAGCCCCAGCATTTT.

A few counts support this clonotype. J is TRBJ2-2 and V is TRBV7-3; no clear D. V was trimmed by 1 base and J by 4 bases, leaving 19 bases between them. Germline CDR1 is SGHTA and CDR2 is FQGTGA. This CDR3 spans 18 amino acids. The CDR3 region has the DNA TGTGCCAGCAGCTTAAGCGGAAAGTCCCTGCCAAGCACCGGGGAGCTGTTTTTT. Amino acid sequence: CASSLSGKSLPSTGELFF.

The rearrangement joins TRBV25-1 to TRBJ2-6; maybe TRBD1 (5 bases). Germline assignment: CDR1 MGHDK and CDR2 SYGVNS. CDR3 size: 16 residues. The V and J ends lost 3 bases and 0 bases respectively, with 9 bases between them. CDR3 region: CASSETDFSGANVLTF. The CDR3 coding sequence is TGTGCCAGCAGTGAGACAGATTTCTCTGGGGCCAACGTCCTGACTTTC. The variable domain in full, completed from reference TRBV25-1 and TRBJ2-6, reads EADIYQTPRYLVIGTGKKITLECSQTMGHDKMYWYQQDPGMELHLIHYSYGVNSTEKGDLSSESTVSRIRTEHFPLTLESARPSHTSQYLCASSETDFSGANVLTFGAGSRLTVL.

A few counts support this clonotype. This CDR3 is CSASFWQGQNSYEQYF. The CDR3 bases are TGCAGTGCTAGTTTCTGGCAGGGCCAAAACTCCTACGAGCAGTACTTC. The gene calls are TRBV20-1 and TRBJ2-7; tentatively, D is TRBD1 (5 bases). V was cut by 3 bases and J by 0 bases, with 18 bases left in between. The CDR3 loop spans 16 amino acids. Germline CDR1 DFQATT, CDR2 SNEGSKA (reference sequence).

The table lists this clonotype with a few counts. The chain links TRBV6-1 to TRBJ2-1; no definite D call. There are 14 residues in the CDR3. From germline, CDR1 is MNHNS and CDR2 SASEGT. The V gene lost 4 bases and the J gene lost 1 base, with 8 bases spanning the gap. The CDR3 DNA follows: TGTGCCAGCAGTGGGCTGGGGTCCTACAATGAGCAGTTCTTC. Protein product: CASSGLGSYNEQFF.

This clonotype was counted many times. The V call is TRBV29-1, the J call TRBJ2-7; 8 positions agree with TRBD1. This CDR3 region has 12 residues. Trimming removed 7 bases from V and 6 bases from J; junction bases left unmatched: 8. Germline V gives CDR1 SQVTM, CDR2 ANQGSEA. CDR3 loop: CSGGTGGREQYF. For the CDR3, the DNA is TGCAGCGGGGGGACAGGTGGTCGCGAGCAGTACTTC.

At least ten counts were recorded for this clonotype. The rearrangement joins TRBV12-3 or TRBV12-4 to TRBJ1-2; 10 positions match TRBD1. CDR3 size: 16 residues. The junction had 13 bases not matched to a gene; V was cut back by 5 bases and J by 7 bases. The DNA for the CDR3 is TGTGCCAGCAGTGCCGGGACAGGGGATATTTTAGTTGGCTACACCTTC. Amino acids: CASSAGTGDILVGYTF.

V gene TRBV4-1 combines with J gene TRBJ2-6, with D perhaps being TRBD1 or TRBD2 (6 bases each). The CDR3 runs to 17 residues. In germline, CDR1 is MGHRA, CDR2 YSYEKL. V shed 4 bases and J shed 1 base, with 14 bases lying between them. CDR3 nucleotides: TGCGCCAGCAGCCTGTACGGGGGCCCTTCTGGGGCCAACGTCCTGACTTTC. It yields the protein CASSLYGGPSGANVLTF.

This chain joins TRBV6-2 or TRBV6-3 and TRBJ2-7; possibly TRBD1 for D (5 bases). CDR1 is MNHEY and CDR2 is SVGEGT in the germline V gene. The CDR3 extends over 13 amino acids. V shed 5 bases and J shed 3 bases, with 11 bases lying between them. The CDR3 nucleotides read TGTGCCAGCAGTCCCAACAGGAACTACGAGCAGTACTTC. Translating it yields CASSPNRNYEQYF.

This rearrangement joins TRBV4-3 to TRBJ2-3; D is perhaps TRBD2 (7 bases). The CDR3 is 15 amino acids. Trimming took off 4 bases at V and 2 bases at J, with 13 bases between the two ends. From germline, CDR1 is LGHNA and CDR2 YSLEER. CDR3 protein: CASSLEGGLTDTQYF. The CDR3 DNA reads as TGCGCCAGCAGCCTAGAGGGGGGGCTCACAGATACGCAGTATTTT.

This clonotype has only a few counts. This sequence joins TRBV18 and TRBJ1-1; the D gene is possibly TRBD1 (5 bases). CDR1 KGHSH and CDR2 LQKENI come from the germline V gene. V was shortened by 1 base and J by 0 bases, with 15 bases between the two germline ends. This CDR3 region has 17 residues. The CDR3 nucleotides are TGTGCCAGCTCACCACGGGCCACATCGGGGGTGAACACTGAAGCTTTCTTT. Protein: CASSPRATSGVNTEAFF. The complete variable domain, with remaining parts taken from reference TRBV18 and TRBJ1-1, reads NAGVMQNPRHLVRRRGQEARLRCSPMKGHSHVYWYRQLPEEGLKFMVYLQKENIIDESGMPKERFSAEFPKEGPSILRIQQVVRGDSAAYFCASSPRATSGVNTEAFFGQGTRLTVV.

This clonotype was observed a handful of times. The V call is TRBV7-9, the J call TRBJ2-7; 9 positions match TRBD1. The CDR3 consists of 15 residues. In germline, CDR1 is SEHNR, CDR2 FQNEAQ (reference sequence). J lost 0 bases, V lost 5 bases, and 5 bases had no gene match. The CDR3 loop is CASSKGQGSSYEQYF. For the CDR3, the DNA is TGTGCCAGCAGCAAGGGACAGGGTAGCTCCTACGAGCAGTACTTC.

V usage is TRBV12-3 or TRBV12-4 and J usage is TRBJ2-1; D remains unclear. V lost 5 bases and J lost 6, with 11 bases in between. The CDR3 is 13 amino acids. CDR3: CASSRELTNEQFF. CDR3 nucleotide sequence: TGTGCCAGCAGTCGAGAACTTACCAATGAGCAGTTCTTC.

The V and J genes are TRBV12-3 or TRBV12-4 and TRBJ2-7; possibly TRBD1 or TRBD2 for D (5 bases each). Trimming cost V 3 bases and J 4 bases, with 16 bases left between them. CDR3 length equals 15 residues. CDR3 bases: TGTGCCAGCAGTTTGGGACGGAATCCCCGTTACGAGCAGTACTTC. Translating it yields CASSLGRNPRYEQYF.

This clonotype was counted only a few times. This chain connects TRBV20-1 to TRBJ1-1; D is perhaps TRBD1 (5 bases). Germline loops: CDR1 DFQATT, CDR2 SNEGSKA (reference sequence). This CDR3 region has 11 residues. Between the trimmed V and J ends, which lost 3 bases and 10 bases, there was a span of 12 bases. The CDR3 region is CSARGGDAAFF. The CDR3 nucleotides read TGCAGTGCTAGGGGGGGGGACGCAGCTTTCTTT.

The rearrangement links TRBV20-1 to TRBJ2-3; TRBD2 aligns across 14 bases. The CDR3 contains 16 residues. From germline, CDR1 is DFQATT and CDR2 SNEGSKA (reference sequence). Trimming at V came to 3 bases and at J to 2 bases, leaving 4 bases not matched to a gene. The chain's CDR3 is CSASRTSGRTTDTQYF. CDR3 nucleotide sequence: TGCAGTGCTAGCCGGACTAGCGGGAGGACCACAGATACGCAGTATTTT.

The chain has TRBV7-9 and TRBJ1-2, with TRBD1 identical over 7 bases. V dropped 5 bases and J dropped 1; count of bases not matched to a gene: 4. Germline CDR1 and CDR2: SEHNR and FQNEAQ (reference sequence). The CDR3 consists of 14 residues. CDR3 nucleotides: TGTGCCAGCAGCCCACAGGGGTTTAACTATGGCTACACCTTC. The encoded protein is CASSPQGFNYGYTF.

The chain couples TRBV12-3 or TRBV12-4 to TRBJ2-7, with D possibly matching TRBD1 (5 bases). Trimming took off 5 bases at V and 2 bases at J, with 19 bases between the two ends. The CDR3 runs 16 residues. The DNA for the CDR3 is TGTGCCAGCAGTCCCCATCCCGGGCAGGGCGCCTACGAGCAGTACTTC. It encodes CASSPHPGQGAYEQYF.

The chain is built from TRBV20-1 and TRBJ1-3; the match to TRBD1 covers 9 bases. Germline V gene lookup returns CDR1 DFQATT and CDR2 SNEGSKA (reference sequence). The CDR3 sequence is 12 residues long. The CDR3: CSGTGYGNTIYF. In DNA, the CDR3 is TGCAGCGGGACAGGGTATGGAAACACCATATATTTT.

This clonotype has just one count. This sequence joins TRBV5-4 and TRBJ2-1; the D gene is possibly TRBD2 (6 bases). The CDR3 consists of 15 residues. Germline V gene sequence: CDR1 SGHNT, CDR2 YYREEE (reference sequence). The ends were cut back, 0 bases at V and 7 bases at J, with 14 bases in the middle. In DNA, the CDR3 is TGTGCCAGCAGCTTGGAAACTAGCCCCTGGAATGAGCAGTTCTTC. Translation: CASSLETSPWNEQFF.

V is TRBV7-8 and J is TRBJ2-1, with D perhaps given as TRBD1 or TRBD2 (5 bases each). Per germline, CDR1 SGHVS and CDR2 FQNEAQ. The CDR3 length is 18 residues. The V end lost 1 base, the J end lost 5 bases, and 21 bases lay between the germline ends. CDR3 sequence reads: CASSLVGVRWAGNNEQFF. The CDR3, as DNA: TGTGCCAGCAGCTTAGTAGGGGTTAGATGGGCGGGCAACAATGAGCAGTTCTTC.

This clonotype has only a few counts. The chain links TRBV29-1 to TRBJ2-1; 7 bases are a match to TRBD2. Germline values: CDR1 SQVTM, CDR2 ANQGSEA. Trimming took 4 bases from V and 2 from J; bases not matched to a gene: 2. The CDR3 spans 13 residues. DNA for the CDR3: TGCAGCGTTGCAAGCGGGGCCTACAATGAGCAGTTCTTC. Its translation is CSVASGAYNEQFF.

In this sample, this clonotype turned up a few times. The V call is TRBV5-1, the J call TRBJ2-5; 8 bases are a match to TRBD2. There are 13 residues in the CDR3. J gave up 3 bases and V 4 bases, and 2 bases lay outside the gene matches. Germline V gene sequence: CDR1 SGHRS, CDR2 YFSETQ. The CDR3 sequence is CASSDSGKETQYF. CDR3 DNA: TGCGCCAGCAGCGATAGCGGGAAAGAGACCCAGTACTTC. The complete variable domain, with remaining parts taken from reference TRBV5-1 and TRBJ2-5, reads KAGVTQTPRYLIKTRGQQVTLSCSPISGHRSVSWYQQTPGQGLQFLFEYFSETQRNKGNFPGRFSGRQFSNSRSEMNVSTLELGDSALYLCASSDSGKETQYFGPGTRLLVL.

The chain recombines TRBV12-3 or TRBV12-4 with TRBJ1-6; TRBD1 is a possible D gene (6 bases). The CDR3 is 13 amino acids. The germline V and J ends were trimmed by 7 bases and 7 bases, with 11 bases remaining between them. In DNA, the CDR3 is TGTGCCAGCACCTGGGGGCAGAATTCACCCCTCCACTTT. Translated, it gives CASTWGQNSPLHF.

The chain employs TRBV9 and TRBJ1-3, with 7 bases identical to TRBD1. Germline V gene sequence: CDR1 SGDLS, CDR2 YYNGEE. This CDR3 spans 18 amino acids. The junction had 15 bases not matched to a gene; V was cut back by 3 bases and J by 3 bases. The CDR3 region has the DNA TGTGCCAGCAGCGCGGGGTGGAGGGGGCGACGGAGTGGAAACACCATATATTTT. Amino acid sequence: CASSAGWRGRRSGNTIYF.

There are a few counts of this clonotype. The chain carries TRBV7-9 and TRBJ2-5; 12 bases line up with TRBD2. The CDR3 covers 16 residues. J gave up 4 bases and V 3 bases, and 6 bases lay outside the gene matches. Germline CDR1 reads SEHNR; CDR2 reads FQNEAQ (reference sequence). For the CDR3, the DNA is TGTGCCAGCAGCTTGACTAGCGGGAGAATGGGAGAGACCCAGTACTTC. This codes for CASSLTSGRMGETQYF.

This clonotype was found a few times. The chain recombines TRBV7-2 with TRBJ2-1; D not resolved. Trimming pared 4 bases from V and 7 bases from J, leaving 11 bases between. This CDR3 is 13 amino acids long. In germline, CDR1 is SGHTA, CDR2 FQGNSA. CDR3 DNA sequence: TGTGCCAGCAGCTCAAGGTGGGGTAATGAGCAGTTCTTC. Encoded protein: CASSSRWGNEQFF.

The chain carries TRBV7-2 and TRBJ1-6; D ambiguous. V lost 1 base and J 10 bases, leaving 14 bases between the germline ends. The germline V gene has CDR1 SGHTA and CDR2 FQGNSA. The CDR3 extends over 15 amino acids. CDR3 coding DNA: TGTGCCAGCAGCTTAGTGGGCAGTCTCACCTCACCCCTCCACTTT. It translates to CASSLVGSLTSPLHF. Based on the CDR3 plus reference TRBV7-2 and TRBJ1-6, the full variable domain is GAGVSQSPSNKVTEKGKDVELRCDPISGHTALYWYRQSLGQGLEFLIYFQGNSAPDKSGLPSDRFSAERTGGSVSTLTIQRTQQEDSAVYLCASSLVGSLTSPLHFGNGTRLTVT.

The chain carries TRBV5-1 and TRBJ2-7; perhaps TRBD1 as D (6 bases). V shed 0 bases and J shed 12 bases, with 16 bases lying between them. Per germline, CDR1 SGHRS and CDR2 YFSETQ. The CDR3 extends over 13 amino acids. CDR3 in DNA: TGCGCCAGCAGCTTGGACGGAAACAGGGATGCGTACTTC. It is translated as CASSLDGNRDAYF.

The chain links TRBV20-1 to TRBJ1-5; 7 bases fit TRBD1. In germline, CDR1 is DFQATT, CDR2 SNEGSKA (reference sequence). This CDR3 contains 15 residues. V trimming: 2 bases; J trimming: 0 bases; junction bases outside the gene matches: 4. CDR3 protein: CSARRGTDSNQPQHF. The CDR3, as DNA: TGCAGTGCTAGACGAGGGACAGATAGCAATCAGCCCCAGCATTTT.